Sequencing of this TCR beta chain was carried out in a study of CD8 T cell repertoires and HIV-1 epitope variants. This CDR3 is 17 amino acids long. The V and J ends lost 1 base and 0 bases respectively, with 10 bases between them. Germline CDR1 and CDR2: MDHEN and SYDVKM. Clones were read by immunoSEQ multiplex PCR, and TCRdb kept only the in-frame ones, dropping some. The repertoire holds 95,000 or so clones, with almost 75% as singletons. The gene calls are TRBV28 and TRBJ1-6, with no clear D. The sample comprised uncultured baseline CD8+ T cells from peripheral blood mononuclear cells (PBMCs). This sequence was found in a male donor with HIV. The CDR3 DNA follows: TGTGCCAGCAGTTTATCTGGCACCAGCTCCTATAATTCACCCCTCCACTTT. It is translated as CASSLSGTSSYNSPLHF.